This is a list of T cell receptor beta chains from one sample in a study of long-term antiretroviral therapy in people with HIV. Sequenced by immunoSEQ multiplex PCR; TCRdb stores in-frame clones only, minus some. Among around 38,000 clones listed, about 95% were seen once. The input for sequencing was unsorted PBMCs, taken 9 to 9.5 years after starting antiretroviral therapy. Receptors originate from a man aged 30-40 years with HIV. Both conserved end residues are part of each CDR3. Fields, in order: V gene, J gene, CDR3 protein.

v_gene: TRBV5-1; j_gene: TRBJ2-7; CDR3aa: CASRRTGPYEQYF
v_gene: TRBV6-1; j_gene: TRBJ1-6; CDR3aa: CASTLRDSPLHF
v_gene: TRBV4-1; j_gene: TRBJ2-3; CDR3aa: CASSSGVAVSTDTQYF
v_gene: TRBV28; j_gene: TRBJ1-2; CDR3aa: CASSFIRKANYGYTF
v_gene: TRBV6-1; j_gene: TRBJ1-1; CDR3aa: CASRDRMNTEAFF
v_gene: TRBV19; j_gene: TRBJ1-6; CDR3aa: CASSQSFYNSPLHF
v_gene: TRBV5-5; j_gene: TRBJ1-2; CDR3aa: CASSLEIGSRGGYGYTF
v_gene: TRBV6-1; j_gene: TRBJ2-1; CDR3aa: CASRGSWGEQFF
v_gene: TRBV9; j_gene: TRBJ2-7; CDR3aa: CASSVAQNYEQYF
v_gene: TRBV6-4; j_gene: TRBJ2-1; CDR3aa: CANTARGTNEQFF
v_gene: TRBV5-1; j_gene: TRBJ1-2; CDR3aa: CASSLNIERSYGYTF
v_gene: TRBV7-9; j_gene: TRBJ1-1; CDR3aa: CASSLDGDTEAFF
v_gene: TRBV7-8; j_gene: TRBJ1-5; CDR3aa: CASSLVGRLNQPQHF
v_gene: TRBV28; j_gene: TRBJ1-2; CDR3aa: CASSLWLEDGYGYTF
v_gene: TRBV5-1; j_gene: TRBJ2-1; CDR3aa: CASSLQGADNEQFF
v_gene: TRBV2; j_gene: TRBJ2-5; CDR3aa: CASIPGVGNGLAGIRQETQYF
v_gene: TRBV14; j_gene: TRBJ1-1; CDR3aa: CASSQDWRNTEAFF
v_gene: TRBV19; j_gene: TRBJ1-2; CDR3aa: CASIARGQGGNGYTF
v_gene: TRBV9; j_gene: TRBJ1-5; CDR3aa: CASSPGIGNQPQHF
v_gene: TRBV6-5; j_gene: TRBJ2-7; CDR3aa: CASSYTTGASYEQYF
v_gene: TRBV5-4; j_gene: TRBJ1-1; CDR3aa: CASSSHSNVNTEAFF
v_gene: TRBV9; j_gene: TRBJ2-2; CDR3aa: CASSAPGMWGTGELFF
v_gene: TRBV5-1; j_gene: TRBJ2-1; CDR3aa: CASSNEVGEQFF
v_gene: TRBV7-6; j_gene: TRBJ2-1; CDR3aa: CASSPSPGAYNEQFF
v_gene: TRBV28; j_gene: TRBJ2-4; CDR3aa: CASSWGIRDRLNIQYF
v_gene: TRBV5-1; j_gene: TRBJ1-1; CDR3aa: CASSWDGRNTEAFF
v_gene: TRBV4-1; j_gene: TRBJ1-1; CDR3aa: CASSVAAMNTEAFF
v_gene: TRBV6-1; j_gene: TRBJ1-1; CDR3aa: CASSETRTMNTEAFF
v_gene: TRBV25-1; j_gene: TRBJ2-5; CDR3aa: CASSEFHRETQYF
v_gene: TRBV2; j_gene: TRBJ2-5; CDR3aa: CASRDNGGLLKETQYF
v_gene: TRBV6-5; j_gene: TRBJ1-1; CDR3aa: CASSYGTPRPNTEAFF
v_gene: TRBV5-1; j_gene: TRBJ2-2; CDR3aa: CASSWGGIGDQNTGELFF